This passage covers 20 T cell receptor beta chains from one sample sequenced in a study of regulatory T cells in long-lasting Graves disease. Indicated time point: newly diagnosed GD, antithyroid drugs for less than 3 months. Generation of the TCR library employed RNA extracted from PBMCs. Arm-PCR of CDR3 regions with iRepertoire HTBI primers generated TCR beta libraries. In TCRdb, the multiplex PCR reads were re-called with MiXCR into one record per CDR3 protein. Here the sample spans roughly 400,000 distinct CDR3 sequences, 16% being singletons. These data also formed part of another study, on T cells in Graves' hyperthyroidism and ophthalmopathy.

The input for sequencing was peripheral blood mononuclear cells (PBMCs), taken at new diagnosis, from a patient treated with antithyroid drugs. All receptors derive from a woman under 30 with Graves disease.

The chain uses TRBV3-1 and TRBJ2-7; 8 bases fit TRBD1. Germline assignment: CDR1 LGHDT and CDR2 YNNKEL (reference sequence). The CDR3 contains 15 residues. The ends lost 0 bases at V and 5 bases at J; junction bases unmatched: 6. The CDR3 DNA reads as TGTGCCAGCAGCCAAGATGTCAGGGGGCTTAACGAGCAGTACTTC. This gives the protein CASSQDVRGLNEQYF.

Regarding this clonotype: A far larger clone is one base from this, pointing to a likely read error. V is TRBV3-1 and J is TRBJ2-7, with 9 bases matching TRBD2. Germline V gene data show CDR1 as LGHDT and CDR2 as YNNKEL (reference sequence). The CDR3 is made up of 14 amino acids. With V trimmed by 6 bases and J by 7 bases, 10 bases remained unmatched. CDR3 DNA: TGTGCCAGCAGTCTAGCGGGGATCTACAATGAGCAGTACTTC. It translates to CASSLAGIYNEQYF.

This clonotype has a handful of counts. This chain joins TRBV11-2 and TRBJ2-5, with D uncertain. V was shortened by 0 bases and J by 4 bases, with 6 bases between the two germline ends. CDR3 length equals 13 residues. Germline V lookup: CDR1 SGHAT, CDR2 FQNNGV. The CDR3 DNA is TGTGCCAGCAGCTTAGATAAGGTAGAGACCCAGTACTTC. Translated: CASSLDKVETQYF.

Only a few counts were recorded for this clonotype. V and J are TRBV6-2 or TRBV6-3 and TRBJ1-1; D is possibly TRBD1 (5 bases). The CDR3 is 14 amino acids. Germline V gives CDR1 MNHEY, CDR2 SVGEGT. V lost 4 bases and J 5 bases, leaving 14 bases between the germline ends. The CDR3 region has the DNA TGTGCCAGCAGTTCCCAGGCAGGGTTAACTGAAGCTTTCTTT. Translation gives CASSSQAGLTEAFF.

Comment on this clonotype: A much larger clone is a single base away; this may be a read error. This chain uses TRBV11-2 with TRBJ2-1, with 8 bases that match TRBD2. The CDR3 is made up of 14 amino acids. CDR1 SGHAT and CDR2 FQNNGV come from the germline V gene. CDR3 nucleotide sequence: TGTGCCAGCAGCTCCGGGACTAGAGAAAATGAGCGGTTCTTC. This encodes CASSSGTRENERFF.

There are a few counts of this clonotype. Given the absence of the conserved phenylalanine or tryptophan at the CDR3 end, a read error is likely. The gene calls are TRBV2 and TRBJ2-2; 9 nucleotides align to TRBD1. This CDR3 is built from 13 residues. Trimming at V came to 6 bases and at J to 4 bases, leaving 0 bases not matched to a gene. The germline V gene has CDR1 SNHLY and CDR2 FYNNEI. The CDR3 is CASRTGGTGELFL. The CDR3 nucleotides are TGTGCCAGCAGGACAGGGGGCACCGGGGAGCTGTTTCTT.

The rearrangement joins TRBV11-2 to TRBJ2-1, with a tentative D call TRBD2 (6 bases). CDR3 size: 18 residues. Per the germline V gene, CDR1 is SGHAT and CDR2 is FQNNGV. V was cut by 3 bases and J by 0 bases, with 18 bases left in between. CDR3 DNA: TGTGCCAGCAGCTTCCGACCTCTAGCGCCCAGCTCCTACAATGAGCAGTTCTTC. Protein sequence: CASSFRPLAPSSYNEQFF.

This clonotype was seen a handful of times. A much bigger clone sits one base away, suggesting this may be a read error. The chain uses TRBV28 and TRBJ2-7, with D hard to call. CDR3 size: 12 residues. The germline CDR1 and CDR2 sequences are MDHEN and SYDVKM. Trimming shortened V by 3 bases and J by 1 base, and 4 bases separated the two germline ends. The CDR3 DNA is TGTGCCAGCAGTTTCCCTTCCTACGAGCAGTACTTC. Its protein is CASSFPSYEQYF.

The chain recombines TRBV3-1 with TRBJ1-3; D gene ambiguous. Trimming pared 2 bases from V and 7 bases from J, leaving 6 bases between. Looked up from germline, CDR1 is LGHDT and CDR2 is YNNKEL (reference sequence). This CDR3 comprises 12 residues. This CDR3 is CASSQLQNTIYF. The CDR3 DNA reads TGTGCCAGCAGCCAACTCCAGAACACCATATATTTT.

The table lists this clonotype with a few counts. The chain combines TRBV29-1 with TRBJ2-7; the D is unclear. This CDR3 region has 12 residues. CDR1 is SQVTM, CDR2 ANQGSEA, per germline. The V end lost 3 bases, the J end lost 1 base, and 7 bases lay between the germline ends. CDR3 in DNA: TGCAGCGTTGAGGAAGGGTCCTACGAGCAGTACTTC. Translation gives CSVEEGSYEQYF.

This clonotype has only a few counts. The gene calls are TRBV4-1 and TRBJ2-2; 9 bases match TRBD2. V lost 4 bases to trimming and J lost 3 bases; unmatched junction nucleotides: 6. Looked up from germline, CDR1 is MGHRA and CDR2 is YSYEKL. The CDR3 runs to 16 residues. CDR3 coding DNA: TGCGCCAGCAGCCCCTCTGCGGGAGGGGACACCGGGGAGCTGTTTTTT. This sequence encodes CASSPSAGGDTGELFF.

V is TRBV20-1 and J is TRBJ2-7, with D possibly matching TRBD2 (5 bases). From germline, CDR1 is DFQATT and CDR2 SNEGSKA (reference sequence). The CDR3 runs to 19 residues. Trimming removed 0 bases at V and 0 bases at J, with 24 bases between. CDR3: CSARDRRPRGGFSSYEQYF. The CDR3 DNA reads as TGCAGTGCTAGAGATCGTCGGCCCCGTGGAGGATTCAGCTCCTACGAGCAGTACTTC.

This clonotype was observed a handful of times. The chain couples TRBV5-1 to TRBJ2-2, with unresolved D. Trimming removed 0 bases from V and 5 bases from J, with 5 bases in between. Germline CDR1 and CDR2: SGHRS and YFSETQ. This CDR3 spans 13 amino acids. The CDR3 coding sequence is TGCGCCAGCAGCTTGGCTCCAACCGGGGAGCTGTTTTTT. It encodes CASSLAPTGELFF. Full variable domain (outside the CDR3, taken from reference TRBV5-1 and TRBJ2-2): KAGVTQTPRYLIKTRGQQVTLSCSPISGHRSVSWYQQTPGQGLQFLFEYFSETQRNKGNFPGRFSGRQFSNSRSEMNVSTLELGDSALYLCASSLAPTGELFFGEGSRLTVL.

V gene TRBV5-1 combines with J gene TRBJ2-3; 14 bases match TRBD2. The CDR3 extends over 17 amino acids. Unmatched junction bases numbered 5, after V lost 0 bases and J lost 5 bases. Germline CDR1 and CDR2: SGHRS and YFSETQ. The CDR3 reads CASSLAGGLAGGDTQYF. The CDR3 region has the DNA TGCGCCAGCAGCTTGGCCGGTGGACTAGCGGGAGGAGATACGCAGTATTTT.

Comment on this clonotype: A read error may be the cause here, since a much bigger clone is one base away. The chain employs TRBV28 and TRBJ1-1; 8 positions agree with TRBD1. The CDR3 consists of 16 residues. Germline values: CDR1 MDHEN, CDR2 SYDVKM. The CDR3 nucleotides read TGTGCCAGCAGTTTATTGGCAGGGGGCCAGAACACTGAAGCTCTCTTT. Protein product: CASSLLAGGQNTEALF. Drawing the rest from reference TRBV28 and TRBJ1-1, the complete variable domain is DVKVTQSSRYLVKRTGEKVFLECVQDMDHENMFWYRQDPGLGLRLIYFSYDVKMKEKGDIPEGYSVSREKKERFSLILESASTNQTSMYLCASSLLAGGQNTEALFGQGTRLTVV.

V usage is TRBV20-1 and J usage is TRBJ2-5; D is undetermined. Per the germline V gene, CDR1 is DFQATT and CDR2 is SNEGSKA (reference sequence). The CDR3 runs 12 residues. The V gene lost 0 bases and the J gene lost 14 bases, with 16 bases spanning the gap. As DNA, the CDR3 is TGCAGTGCTAGAGATTCGGACCCATTGTCATACTTC. Its translation is CSARDSDPLSYF.

In its sample, this clonotype was seen many times. This sequence joins TRBV18 and TRBJ2-2, with D possibly matching TRBD1 (5 bases). Looked up from germline, CDR1 is KGHSH and CDR2 is LQKENI. CDR3 length: 16 amino acids. V was pared by 3 bases and J by 0 bases, with 11 bases between. CDR3 sequence (DNA): TGTGCCAGCTCACCGCGGCAGGGTTCGAACACCGGGGAGCTGTTTTTT. Its translation: CASSPRQGSNTGELFF.

This clonotype has a count of ten or more. CDR3 DNA sequence: TGCGCCAGCAGCCAAGAGGCGAGAATTTTTAACTATGGCTACACCTTC. It translates to CASSQEARIFNYGYTF. The V and J genes are TRBV4-3 and TRBJ1-2; D unclear. This CDR3 is built from 16 residues. Per the germline V gene, CDR1 is LGHNA and CDR2 is YSLEER. The germline V and J ends were trimmed by 0 bases and 1 base, with 12 bases remaining between them.

The chain is built from TRBV4-1 and TRBJ2-1, with TRBD2 matching 10 bases. Germline V gene sequence: CDR1 MGHRA, CDR2 YSYEKL. This CDR3 is 17 amino acids long. V dropped 4 bases and J dropped 6; count of bases not matched to a gene: 12. The CDR3 spells CASSPEGAGGPSNEQFF. The CDR3, as DNA: TGCGCCAGCAGCCCAGAGGGAGCGGGAGGGCCGAGCAATGAGCAGTTCTTC.

At least ten counts were recorded for this clonotype. The CDR3 loop reads CSAPRTGVFRAFF. In DNA, the CDR3 is TGCAGTGCCCCCCGGACAGGGGTTTTTAGAGCTTTCTTT. The rearrangement links TRBV20-1 to TRBJ1-1; 9 bases match TRBD1. The V gene's germline CDR1 is DFQATT and CDR2 SNEGSKA (reference sequence). J gave up 10 bases and V 6 bases, and 12 bases lay outside the gene matches. This CDR3 region has 13 residues.